The 21 T cell receptor beta chains in this list originate from one sample, sequenced in a study of blood T cell repertoires in COVID-19 (dated by TCRdb to the early 2020s). Libraries were built with the immunoSEQ multiplex PCR assay. The clones in this table, taken by TCRdb from immuneACCESS, are in-frame only. Not every clone is retained; where verified, under half of the shortfall comes from an unresolved V gene, and the cause of the rest is unknown. The sample records tens of thousands of clones, just over 90% of which are singletons. Approximately 3.7% of the sample is held by the ten biggest clonotypes. The specimen sequenced was peripheral blood. These receptor sequences come from a man aged 60 to 69 with acute or convalescent COVID-19.

This chain uses TRBV11-2 with TRBJ2-1, with TRBD2 matching over 7 bases. The V and J ends lost 5 bases and 8 bases, in that order; junction bases with no gene match: 6. This CDR3 comprises 13 residues. Germline lookup yields CDR1 SGHAT and CDR2 FQNNGV. The CDR3 sequence is CASSPLAGDEQFF. In nucleotides, the CDR3 is TGTGCCAGCAGCCCATTGGCGGGGGATGAGCAGTTCTTC.

The chain combines TRBV5-5 with TRBJ2-7; 10 nucleotides match TRBD2. V shed 0 bases and J 9 bases; nucleotides not matched to a gene: 12. CDR3 length equals 16 residues. Germline V gene sequence: CDR1 SGHKS, CDR2 YYEKEE (reference sequence). CDR3 bases: TGTGCCAGCAGCTTGGGTCAGCTAGCGGGAGTTCTCGGGCAGTACGTC. It yields the protein CASSLGQLAGVLGQYV.

J is TRBJ2-7 and V is TRBV11-3; a possible D gene is TRBD2 (6 bases). There are 15 residues in the CDR3. Germline loops: CDR1 SGHNT, CDR2 YENEEA. V shed 5 bases and J shed 1 base, with 15 bases lying between them. CDR3 nucleotides: TGTGCCAGCAGCCCGGGGGTAGCGAAGTCCTACGAGCAGTACTTC. Protein product: CASSPGVAKSYEQYF.

The J gene is TRBJ2-7, the V gene TRBV28, with TRBD1 matching over 9 bases. This CDR3 comprises 15 residues. Germline V gene lookup returns CDR1 MDHEN and CDR2 SYDVKM. Trimming cost V 6 bases and J 4 bases; bases outside gene matches: 10. The CDR3 loop is CASSPTGGAGYEQYF. CDR3 DNA sequence: TGTGCCAGCAGCCCTACAGGGGGCGCGGGTTACGAGCAGTACTTC.

The chain employs TRBV7-9 and TRBJ1-3; no definite D call. The CDR3 spans 14 residues. Deletions cut 5 bases from V and 0 bases from J, with 8 bases between. The V gene's germline CDR1 is SEHNR and CDR2 FQNEAQ (reference sequence). The DNA of the CDR3 is TGTGCCAGCAGCATTTTAGCCTCTGGAAACACCATATATTTT. Translation: CASSILASGNTIYF.

This chain joins TRBV5-1 and TRBJ1-1; 9 bases are shared with TRBD1. The CDR3 is made up of 14 amino acids. Germline loops: CDR1 SGHRS, CDR2 YFSETQ. V lost 0 bases, J lost 5 bases, and 2 bases stayed unmatched. The chain's CDR3 is CASSLGQGGTEAFF. The CDR3 DNA sequence: TGCGCCAGCAGCTTGGGACAGGGGGGAACTGAAGCTTTCTTT. Together with reference TRBV5-1 and TRBJ1-1, the CDR3 gives the full variable domain: KAGVTQTPRYLIKTRGQQVTLSCSPISGHRSVSWYQQTPGQGLQFLFEYFSETQRNKGNFPGRFSGRQFSNSRSEMNVSTLELGDSALYLCASSLGQGGTEAFFGQGTRLTVV.

The chain couples TRBV5-1 to TRBJ2-7; the match to TRBD2 covers 12 bases. From germline, CDR1 is SGHRS and CDR2 YFSETQ. The CDR3 has 13 residues. The V and J ends lost 5 bases and 9 bases, in that order; junction bases with no gene match: 6. Here the CDR3 reads CASSSSGRAGQYF. The CDR3 bases are TGCGCCAGCAGTTCTAGCGGGAGGGCGGGGCAGTACTTC. Using reference TRBV5-1 and TRBJ2-7 for the parts outside the CDR3, the full variable domain is KAGVTQTPRYLIKTRGQQVTLSCSPISGHRSVSWYQQTPGQGLQFLFEYFSETQRNKGNFPGRFSGRQFSNSRSEMNVSTLELGDSALYLCASSSSGRAGQYFGPGTRLTVT.

CDR3 sequence reads: CASSREANYGYTF. The CDR3 DNA reads TGTGCCAGCAGCCGGGAAGCTAACTATGGCTACACCTTC. The V and J genes are TRBV2 and TRBJ1-2; D remains unclear. Germline V gives CDR1 SNHLY, CDR2 FYNNEI. This CDR3 has 13 residues. The V end was cut by 6 bases, the J end by 0 bases, with 8 bases between.

The V gene is TRBV27, the J gene TRBJ2-2; D is ambiguous. CDR3 length equals 12 residues. V dropped 2 bases and J dropped 4 bases, with 2 bases sitting between them. CDR1 is MNHEY and CDR2 is SMNVEV in the germline V gene (reference sequence). CDR3 sequence: CASSLLTGELFF. CDR3 sequence (DNA): TGTGCCAGCAGTTTACTCACCGGGGAGCTGTTTTTT.

V is TRBV13 and J is TRBJ2-3; a possible D gene is TRBD1 (5 bases). The CDR3 is 16 amino acids. Germline CDR1 reads PRHDT; CDR2 reads FYEKMQ (reference sequence). V lost 2 bases and J 0 bases, leaving 12 bases between the germline ends. The chain's CDR3 is CASSLSQGISTDTQYF. Here the CDR3 DNA reads TGTGCCAGCAGCTTATCCCAGGGAATTAGCACAGATACGCAGTATTTT.

This chain links TRBV12-3 or TRBV12-4 with TRBJ2-5; weak D call: TRBD1 (6 bases). V lost 3 bases and J lost 4, with 9 bases in between. CDR3 size: 13 residues. The CDR3 nucleotides are TGTGCCAGCAGTTTGGACAGAAGAGAGACCCAGTACTTC. Its translation is CASSLDRRETQYF.

The chain recombines TRBV5-1 with TRBJ2-7; 11 bases map to TRBD2. Per the germline V gene, CDR1 is SGHRS and CDR2 is YFSETQ. The length of the CDR3 is 15 residues. The J segment lost 3 bases and the V segment lost 5 bases, leaving 7 bases of the junction unmatched. The CDR3 bases are TGCGCCAGCAGTCCCGGGACTAGCGGATTCTACGAGCAGTACGTC. As protein: CASSPGTSGFYEQYV.

The V call is TRBV3-1 (or the pseudogene TRBV3-2), the J call TRBJ2-1; 11 positions agree with TRBD2. Germline lookup yields CDR1 LGHDT and CDR2 YNNKEL (reference sequence). With 2 bases clipped from V and 6 bases from J, the junction kept 6 bases outside the gene matches. CDR3 length: 16 amino acids. As DNA, the CDR3 is TGTGCCAGCAGCCAACGGGGCGGACTAGCGGGCAATGAGCAGTTCTTC. Translating it yields CASSQRGGLAGNEQFF.

The V call is TRBV5-1, the J call TRBJ2-1, with 9 bases matching TRBD2. Losses at the gene ends were 3 bases for V and 4 bases for J; bases not matched to a gene: 8. The CDR3 spans 16 residues. Germline V gives CDR1 SGHRS, CDR2 YFSETQ. CDR3: CASSSDAGGRYNEQFF. DNA of the CDR3: TGCGCCAGCAGCTCGGACGCGGGAGGGCGGTACAATGAGCAGTTCTTC. The whole variable domain, remainder taken from reference TRBV5-1 and TRBJ2-1, is KAGVTQTPRYLIKTRGQQVTLSCSPISGHRSVSWYQQTPGQGLQFLFEYFSETQRNKGNFPGRFSGRQFSNSRSEMNVSTLELGDSALYLCASSSDAGGRYNEQFFGPGTRLTVL.

This chain links TRBV5-1 with TRBJ2-7, with D possibly being TRBD1 (5 bases). Trimming took off 3 bases at V and 1 base at J, with 11 bases between the two ends. CDR3 size: 14 residues. Per germline, CDR1 SGHRS and CDR2 YFSETQ. CDR3 in DNA: TGCGCCAGCAGCTGGAGCCAGGGATCCTACGAGCAGTACTTC. Its protein product is CASSWSQGSYEQYF.

The chain carries TRBV19 and TRBJ1-3; unclear D gene. Trimming removed 3 bases at V and 1 base at J, with 19 bases between. This CDR3 has 18 amino acids. Germline CDR1 LNHDA, CDR2 SQIVND (reference sequence). The CDR3 loop is CASSMSAGAVRSGNTIYF. The DNA of the CDR3 is TGTGCCAGTAGTATGAGCGCGGGAGCAGTCAGATCTGGAAACACCATATATTTT.

V and J are TRBV9 and TRBJ2-7; the match to TRBD2 covers 7 bases. The J segment lost 5 bases and the V segment lost 4 bases, leaving 9 bases of the junction unmatched. From germline, CDR1 is SGDLS and CDR2 YYNGEE. The CDR3 length is 14 residues. Written as DNA, the CDR3 is TGTGCCAGCAGCCCCGGTGGTGCGGGAGACGAGCAGTACGTC. Translation: CASSPGGAGDEQYV.

This rearrangement joins TRBV12-5 to TRBJ2-7; TRBD2 agrees at 9 bases. Germline-derived CDR1 and CDR2 are LGHNT and FRNRAP. The J segment lost 2 bases and the V segment lost 5 bases, leaving 7 bases of the junction unmatched. The CDR3 is 15 amino acids. The CDR3 region has the DNA TGTGCTAGTGGTATGGGACTAGCTTCGACCTACGAGCAGTACTTC. Its protein is CASGMGLASTYEQYF. The full variable domain, rest sourced from reference TRBV12-5 and TRBJ2-7, is DARVTQTPRHKVTEMGQEVTMRCQPILGHNTVFWYRQTMMQGLELLAYFRNRAPLDDSGMPKDRFSAEMPDATLATLKIQPSEPRDSAVYFCASGMGLASTYEQYFGPGTRLTVT.

The chain has TRBV11-2 and TRBJ2-1; D may be TRBD1 (5 bases). This CDR3 is built from 14 residues. Looked up from germline, CDR1 is SGHAT and CDR2 is FQNNGV. Trimming left V 2 bases short and J 11 bases short, with 16 bases between. In DNA form, the CDR3 reads TGTGCCAGCAGCTTAAATACAGGCGGCGGCAAGCAGTTCTTC. Amino acids: CASSLNTGGGKQFF.

The rearrangement links TRBV11-3 to TRBJ2-5; 11 nucleotides match TRBD2. Germline V CDR1 and CDR2: SGHNT, YENEEA. This CDR3 spans 15 amino acids. The V segment lost 1 base and the J segment 4 bases; nucleotides outside the gene matches: 2. The CDR3, as DNA: TGTGCCAGCAGCTTAGTTACTAGCGGGAGAGAGACCCAGTACTTC. This codes for CASSLVTSGRETQYF.

The chain joins TRBV30 to TRBJ2-1, with 8 bases matching TRBD2. V dropped 3 bases and J dropped 2; count of bases not matched to a gene: 27. CDR3 length equals 22 residues. Germline V gene data show CDR1 as GTSNPN and CDR2 as SVGIG (reference sequence). CDR3 sequence: CAWRTSGTRHTMSNSPYNEQFF. The CDR3 nucleotides read TGTGCCTGGAGAACGTCCGGGACTAGACATACGATGAGTAACTCCCCCTACAATGAGCAGTTCTTC.